A selection of T cell receptor beta chains follows, all from one sample in a study of CD8+ T cells in alopecia areata. Method: immunoSEQ multiplex PCR; TCRdb's copy keeps in-frame clones and lacks some. This table has about 200,000 clones, around two fifths appearing once. Material: CD4+ T cells sorted from blood, obtained around week 30, from a patient treated with tofacitinib. These receptors originate from a human donor with alopecia areata. CDR3s include the opening cysteine and the closing phenylalanine or tryptophan. The D gene is left open where the match is weak. Size is stated for part of the rows, as once, few or many counts, or as a class when the clone is expanded.

size: few; D: NA; J: TRBJ2-7; V: TRBV6-1; CDR3: CASSGNSYEQYF; DNA: TGTGCCAGCTCGGGAAACTCCTACGAGCAGTACTTC
size: few; D: NA; J: TRBJ1-5; V: TRBV7-9; CDR3: CASSLEGTHSNQPQHF; DNA: TGTGCCAGCAGCTTAGAGGGGACACATAGCAATCAGCCCCAGCATTTT
size: NA; D: NA; J: TRBJ1-2; V: TRBV30; CDR3: CACFHPGTGLGYTF; DNA: TGTGCCTGTTTTCATCCCGGGACCGGGCTAGGCTACACCTTC
size: NA; D: NA; J: TRBJ1-2; V: TRBV6-1; CDR3: CASSEGGPFTYGYTF; DNA: TGTGCCAGCAGTGAAGGGGGACCCTTTACCTATGGCTACACCTTC
size: few; D: NA; J: TRBJ1-5; V: TRBV5-4; CDR3: CASSLGGLSNQPQHF; DNA: TGTGCCAGCAGCTTGGGGGGACTAAGCAATCAGCCCCAGCATTTT
size: few; D: NA; J: TRBJ2-5; V: TRBV29-1; CDR3: CSVASLYQETQYF; DNA: TGCAGCGTTGCTAGTCTATACCAAGAGACCCAGTACTTC
size: few; D: NA; J: TRBJ2-3; V: TRBV29-1; CDR3: CSVESGTQYF; DNA: TGCAGCGTTGAATCTGGTACGCAGTATTTT
size: NA; D: NA; J: TRBJ2-1; V: TRBV30; CDR3: CAWSAWTERAQFF; DNA: TGTGCCTGGAGTGCCTGGACGGAACGGGCGCAGTTCTTC
size: NA; D: NA; J: TRBJ1-1; V: TRBV30; CDR3: CAWSVPPNTEAFF; DNA: TGTGCCTGGAGTGTACCCCCGAACACTGAAGCTTTCTTT
size: NA; D: NA; J: TRBJ2-2; V: TRBV7-2; CDR3: CASSLNPIPGELFF; DNA: TGTGCCAGCAGCTTAAACCCGATTCCCGGGGAGCTGTTTTTT
size: NA; D: TRBD1; J: TRBJ2-7; V: TRBV29-1; CDR3: CSVEGFGRGTYEQYF; DNA: TGCAGCGTCGAGGGGTTCGGCAGGGGGACCTACGAGCAGTACTTC
size: few; D: NA; J: TRBJ1-4; V: TRBV29-1; CDR3: CSGRATNEKLFF; DNA: TGCTCCGGGAGGGCAACTAATGAAAAACTGTTTTTT
size: NA; D: TRBD1; J: TRBJ1-2; V: TRBV30; CDR3: CAWSRGGTEYGYTF; DNA: TGTGCCTGGAGCCGAGGCGGGACAGAATATGGCTACACCTTC
size: NA; D: NA; J: TRBJ2-1; V: TRBV19; CDR3: CASEKDRGLYNEQFF; DNA: TGTGCCAGCGAGAAGGACAGAGGGTTATACAATGAGCAGTTCTTC
size: NA; D: NA; J: TRBJ2-5; V: TRBV18; CDR3: CASSPMTSYETQYF; DNA: TGTGCCAGCTCGCCGATGACTAGTTACGAGACCCAGTACTTC
size: NA; D: NA; J: TRBJ1-5; V: TRBV15; CDR3: CATSRDRVQGQPQHF; DNA: TGTGCCACCAGCAGGGACCGAGTACAGGGTCAGCCCCAGCATTTT
size: few; D: TRBD2; J: TRBJ2-5; V: TRBV29-1; CDR3: CSVDGLAGQETQYF; DNA: TGCAGCGTTGATGGTCTAGCGGGGCAAGAGACCCAGTACTTC
size: NA; D: TRBD2; J: TRBJ2-7; V: TRBV6-5; CDR3: CASSYSSLAAYEQYF; DNA: TGTGCCAGCAGTTACTCGTCACTAGCGGCCTACGAGCAGTACTTC
size: NA; D: TRBD1; J: TRBJ2-7; V: TRBV7-9; CDR3: CASSQGAASSYEQYF; DNA: TGTGCCAGCAGCCAGGGGGCGGCTAGCTCCTACGAGCAGTACTTC
size: NA; D: NA; J: TRBJ2-2; V: TRBV6-4; CDR3: CASSEVGNTGELFF; DNA: TGTGCCAGCAGTGAAGTAGGGAACACCGGGGAGCTGTTTTTT
size: NA; D: TRBD1; J: TRBJ2-2; V: TRBV29-1; CDR3: CSVEPTGTGELFF; DNA: TGCAGCGTTGAACCGACAGGGACCGGGGAGCTGTTTTTT
size: NA; D: TRBD2; J: TRBJ2-1; V: TRBV9; CDR3: CASSEGLAGAGGNEQFF; DNA: TGTGCCAGCAGCGAGGGACTAGCGGGGGCCGGTGGCAATGAGCAGTTCTTC
size: NA; D: TRBD1; J: TRBJ1-2; V: TRBV5-1; CDR3: CASSTGQGVYGYTF; DNA: TGCGCCAGCAGCACCGGACAGGGCGTATATGGCTACACCTTC
size: few; D: TRBD1; J: TRBJ1-1; V: TRBV29-1; CDR3: CSVRTGGVTEAFF; DNA: TGCAGCGTCCGGACAGGGGGTGTCACTGAAGCTTTCTTT
size: NA; D: TRBD1; J: TRBJ1-1; V: TRBV6-1; CDR3: CASTWDRGLNTEAFF; DNA: TGTGCCAGCACCTGGGACAGGGGTCTAAACACTGAAGCTTTCTTT
size: NA; D: NA; J: TRBJ1-1; V: TRBV4-1; CDR3: CASSRHRQNTEAFF; DNA: TGCGCCAGCAGCCGCCACCGGCAGAACACTGAAGCTTTCTTT
size: NA; D: NA; J: TRBJ1-2; V: TRBV15; CDR3: CATSRDRGSEGGYTF; DNA: TGTGCCACCAGCAGAGATAGGGGCTCCGAGGGTGGCTACACCTTC